These 30 T cell receptor beta chains originate from one sample sequenced in a study of shared clonotypes between healthy human individuals (TCRdb year 2020). For the CD8 naive samples, CD45RO-negative cells were positively selected for CCR7, yielding a CD45RA+CCR7+ population from which TemRA cells were excluded. The library was produced with the immunoSEQ multiplex PCR assay. In its TCRdb copy, this immuneACCESS table keeps in-frame sequences only and misses some clones. Where compared with another copy, unresolved V genes explain less than half of these, and the others have no known cause. The sample yields roughly 2.1 million clones; 85% to 95% were counted once. The top ten clones comprise 1.5% to 2% of the sample. The sample was naive CD8+ T cells from PBMCs. What this sample's cell subset or site label stands for: CD45RA+CCR7+. The receptors shown here come from a young man in good health. Some clones in this sample may be carry-over from other donors' samples.

The chain combines TRBV6-5 with TRBJ1-5, with 7 positions matching TRBD1. The CDR3 contains 13 residues. V shed 6 bases, J shed 7 bases, and the junction held 6 bases outside the gene matches. CDR1 and CDR2 from the germline V gene are MNHEY and SVGAGI. Here the CDR3 reads CASRKDRVQPQHF. CDR3 bases: TGTGCCAGCAGAAAAGACAGGGTCCAGCCCCAGCATTTT.

The rearrangement joins TRBV7-8 to TRBJ1-1, with D uncertain. The germline gives CDR1 SGHVS, CDR2 FQNEAQ. CDR3 length: 14 residues. Trimming took off 2 bases at V and 0 bases at J, with 7 bases between the two ends. The DNA for the CDR3 is TGTGCCAGCAGCTTAATAGCAATGAACACTGAAGCTTTCTTT. It translates to CASSLIAMNTEAFF.

In this sample, this clone turned up once. The chain combines TRBV28 with TRBJ2-7; 9 bases are shared with TRBD1. The germline gives CDR1 MDHEN, CDR2 SYDVKM. The CDR3 loop spans 17 amino acids. Germline trimming cut 1 base from V and 3 bases from J; bases unmatched to any gene: 10. CDR3 protein: CASSLFPPQGARYEQYF. The DNA for the CDR3 is TGTGCCAGCAGTTTATTCCCCCCACAGGGGGCGCGCTACGAGCAGTACTTC.

This clone was seen only once. The genes are TRBV19 and TRBJ2-5, with TRBD1 matching over 9 bases. Per the germline V gene, CDR1 is LNHDA and CDR2 is SQIVND (reference sequence). V trimming: 9 bases; J trimming: 4 bases; junction bases outside the gene matches: 15. CDR3 length: 16 residues. The CDR3 region is CASGQWHRGLAETQYF. In DNA form, the CDR3 reads TGTGCCAGCGGTCAGTGGCACAGGGGGCTCGCAGAGACCCAGTACTTC. Full variable domain (remainder filled in from reference TRBV19 and TRBJ2-5): DGGITQSPKYLFRKEGQNVTLSCEQNLNHDAMYWYRQDPGQGLRLIYYSQIVNDFQKGDIAEGYSVSREKKESFPLTVTSAQKNPTAFYLCASGQWHRGLAETQYFGPGTRLLVL.

The chain combines TRBV6-1 with TRBJ2-7; 7 bases agree with TRBD1. CDR1 MNHNS and CDR2 SASEGT come from the germline V gene. The trim removed 4 bases at V and 5 bases at J, leaving 20 bases unmatched. CDR3 length: 18 residues. CDR3 sequence (DNA): TGTGCCAGCAGTGCCGCGACAGGGTTGCTTGCCTGGATCGACGAGCAGTACTTC. This encodes CASSAATGLLAWIDEQYF.

The V call is TRBV4-1, the J call TRBJ1-2; D is ambiguous. CDR1 is MGHRA and CDR2 is YSYEKL in the germline V gene. This CDR3 has 15 residues. V was shortened by 3 bases and J by 5 bases, with 16 bases between the two germline ends. The CDR3 coding sequence is TGCGCCAGCAGCCACCCCACATTTGACGGATATGGCTACACCTTC. This encodes CASSHPTFDGYGYTF.

The CDR3 sequence is CASSSPSGGTTDTQYF. For the CDR3, the DNA is TGTGCCAGCAGCTCCCCGTCGGGAGGTACCACAGATACGCAGTATTTT. This rearrangement joins TRBV9 to TRBJ2-3, with 7 bases that match TRBD2. The CDR3 sequence is 16 residues long. After removal of 4 bases from V and 2 bases from J, the junction contained 10 bases not matched to a gene. Germline lookup yields CDR1 SGDLS and CDR2 YYNGEE. Full variable domain (remainder filled in from reference TRBV9 and TRBJ2-3): DSGVTQTPKHLITATGQRVTLRCSPRSGDLSVYWYQQSLDQGLQFLIQYYNGEERAKGNILERFSAQQFPDLHSELNLSSLELGDSALYFCASSSPSGGTTDTQYFGPGTRLTVL.

This chain uses TRBV5-4 with TRBJ2-3; D gene unclear. V gave up 1 base and J gave up 5 bases, with 11 bases separating them. Germline values: CDR1 SGHNT, CDR2 YYREEE (reference sequence). CDR3 length equals 14 residues. The CDR3 region is CASSLNSPEDTQYF. The CDR3 DNA reads as TGTGCCAGCAGCTTGAACTCTCCGGAAGATACGCAGTATTTT.

This clone was seen a single time. V usage is TRBV11-2 and J usage is TRBJ2-3, with TRBD1 matching 9 bases. Trimming cost V 5 bases and J 6 bases; bases outside gene matches: 12. The CDR3 loop spans 16 amino acids. Germline CDR1 SGHAT, CDR2 FQNNGV. The chain's CDR3 is CASSLDPGTGRDTQYF. CDR3 sequence (DNA): TGTGCCAGCAGCCTCGATCCCGGGACAGGGAGGGATACGCAGTATTTT.

The chain combines TRBV15 with TRBJ1-5; tentative D call: TRBD1 (5 bases). Germline lookup yields CDR1 LNHNV and CDR2 YYDKDF (reference sequence). The CDR3 covers 15 residues. The V and J ends lost 5 bases and 1 base respectively, with 12 bases between them. CDR3: CATSPGVESNQPQHF. The CDR3 DNA reads TGTGCCACCAGCCCGGGGGTGGAGAGCAATCAGCCCCAGCATTTT.

The chain couples TRBV13 to TRBJ2-3; 11 bases are shared with TRBD1. Germline lookup yields CDR1 PRHDT and CDR2 FYEKMQ (reference sequence). The CDR3 extends over 17 amino acids. J gave up 1 base and V 5 bases, and 8 bases lay outside the gene matches. The CDR3 reads CASSLRTGGAGTDTQYF. CDR3 in DNA: TGTGCCAGCAGCCTACGGACAGGGGGCGCTGGCACAGATACGCAGTATTTT.

Notes on this clone: The same CDR3 arises from other DNA sequences in this sample as well. This chain uses TRBV9 with TRBJ1-4; 8 nucleotides match TRBD1. CDR1 is SGDLS, CDR2 YYNGEE, per germline. V gave up 3 bases and J gave up 8 bases; unmatched junction bases: 9. The CDR3 extends over 15 amino acids. The CDR3 is CASSASGTGGEKLFF. For the CDR3, the DNA is TGTGCCAGCAGCGCATCCGGGACAGGTGGCGAAAAACTGTTTTTT.

Here the CDR3 reads CAAPATLYEQYF. The CDR3 DNA reads TGTGCGGCTCCGGCTACTCTATACGAGCAGTACTTC. This chain uses TRBV21-1 with TRBJ2-7. TRBV21-1 is classified as a pseudogene. The CDR3 is 12 amino acids.

The chain couples TRBV10-3 to TRBJ1-5; tentative D call: TRBD1 (6 bases). Germline CDR1 reads ENHRY; CDR2 reads SYGVKD. The CDR3 covers 13 residues. V was clipped by 3 bases and J by 7 bases, with 10 bases between them. CDR3 loop: CAISETGRQPQHF. As DNA, the CDR3 is TGTGCCATCAGTGAAACAGGGCGCCAGCCCCAGCATTTT.

CDR3 bases: TGTGCCAGTATCGGGATAGTTAACACTGAAGCTTTCTTT. Translating it yields CASIGIVNTEAFF. This chain links TRBV19 with TRBJ1-1; no clear D gene. Trimming pared 7 bases from V and 2 bases from J, leaving 11 bases between. The CDR3 extends over 13 amino acids. Germline CDR1 reads LNHDA; CDR2 reads SQIVND (reference sequence).

The chain recombines TRBV9 with TRBJ2-6, with D uncertain. Germline assignment: CDR1 SGDLS and CDR2 YYNGEE. The CDR3 runs 20 residues. The V gene lost 0 bases and the J gene lost 0 bases, with 19 bases spanning the gap. In DNA, the CDR3 is TGTGCCAGCAGCGTAGCTCCAGCCAGCTATACACTCTCTGGGGCCAACGTCCTGACTTTC. Protein sequence: CASSVAPASYTLSGANVLTF.

This rearrangement joins TRBV5-6 to TRBJ1-2; D is perhaps TRBD1 (5 bases). Germline CDR1 reads SGHDT; CDR2 reads YYEEEE. The CDR3 contains 13 residues. V was clipped by 4 bases and J by 4 bases, with 11 bases between them. The CDR3 reads CASSHDSFYGYTF. DNA of the CDR3: TGTGCCAGCAGCCATGACAGCTTCTATGGCTACACCTTC.

With regard to this clone: The same CDR3 can be traced to other DNA sequences in this sample. The J gene is TRBJ2-1, the V gene TRBV7-9, with D unresolved. Germline CDR1 reads SEHNR; CDR2 reads FQNEAQ (reference sequence). The CDR3 is 13 residues long. Trimming took off 0 bases at V and 7 bases at J, with 7 bases between the two ends. The CDR3 is CASSLALGNEQFF. CDR3 bases: TGTGCCAGCAGCTTAGCGCTGGGAAATGAGCAGTTCTTC.

This sequence joins TRBV4-3 and TRBJ2-1, with TRBD2 matching over 7 bases. Germline assignment: CDR1 LGHNA and CDR2 YSLEER. The CDR3 has 15 amino acids. V trimming: 4 bases; J trimming: 2 bases; junction bases outside the gene matches: 5. The CDR3 region has the DNA TGCGCCAGCAGCCCACTGGGAGGGCCCTACAATGAGCAGTTCTTC. Its translation: CASSPLGGPYNEQFF.

The chain joins TRBV27 to TRBJ1-2, with a tentative D call TRBD1 (5 bases). V was shortened by 0 bases and J by 8 bases, with 16 bases between the two germline ends. The germline V gene has CDR1 MNHEY and CDR2 SMNVEV (reference sequence). The CDR3 covers 15 residues. The CDR3 bases are TGTGCCAGCAGTTTATCGCCCACGTCGAGGGGAGGCTACACCTTC. Translating it yields CASSLSPTSRGGYTF.

Note on this clone: The sample carries other DNA sequences with the same CDR3. This chain uses TRBV27 with TRBJ2-7; possibly TRBD2 for D (5 bases). Germline V lookup: CDR1 MNHEY, CDR2 SMNVEV (reference sequence). The CDR3 sequence is 13 residues long. V lost 3 bases to trimming and J lost 2 bases, with 8 bases between them. As DNA, the CDR3 is TGTGCCAGCAGTTTGGGGAGAACCTACGAGCAGTACTTC. Translated, it gives CASSLGRTYEQYF.

The rearrangement joins TRBV2 to TRBJ1-4, with D perhaps TRBD1 (6 bases). The V gene lost 1 base and the J gene lost 7 bases, with 10 bases spanning the gap. Germline V gene sequence: CDR1 SNHLY, CDR2 FYNNEI. The CDR3 length is 14 residues. CDR3 bases: TGTGCCAGCAGTGAAGAGGGGGGAGGTGAAAAACTGTTTTTT. Encoded protein: CASSEEGGGEKLFF. Complete variable domain (other parts from reference TRBV2 and TRBJ1-4): EPEVTQTPSHQVTQMGQEVILRCVPISNHLYFYWYRQILGQKVEFLVSFYNNEISEKSEIFDDQFSVERPDGSNFTLKIRSTKLEDSAMYFCASSEEGGGEKLFFGSGTQLSVL.

The J gene is TRBJ2-1, the V gene TRBV19; maybe TRBD2 (6 bases). V was pared by 10 bases and J by 5 bases, with 18 bases between. Per the germline V gene, CDR1 is LNHDA and CDR2 is SQIVND (reference sequence). The length of the CDR3 is 14 residues. The CDR3 DNA follows: TGTGCCATTGCCTTGGGGGGAGAGGACAATGAGCAGTTCTTC. It yields the protein CAIALGGEDNEQFF. Complete variable domain (other parts from reference TRBV19 and TRBJ2-1): DGGITQSPKYLFRKEGQNVTLSCEQNLNHDAMYWYRQDPGQGLRLIYYSQIVNDFQKGDIAEGYSVSREKKESFPLTVTSAQKNPTAFYLCAIALGGEDNEQFFGPGTRLTVL.

Only one count was recorded for this clone. The chain uses TRBV5-4 and TRBJ2-7; 8 nucleotides agree with TRBD2. Per the germline V gene, CDR1 is SGHNT and CDR2 is YYREEE (reference sequence). This CDR3 contains 15 residues. The J segment lost 0 bases and the V segment lost 3 bases, leaving 5 bases of the junction unmatched. CDR3 coding DNA: TGTGCCAGCAGCTCAACAAGCGGGAGCTCCTACGAGCAGTACTTC. This sequence encodes CASSSTSGSSYEQYF.

The chain combines TRBV6-5 with TRBJ2-5; 7 positions agree with TRBD2. Germline V CDR1 and CDR2: MNHEY, SVGAGI. V was pared by 5 bases and J by 5 bases, with 11 bases of the junction left unmatched. CDR3 length equals 15 residues. In nucleotides, the CDR3 is TGTGCCAGCAGTCCCGGATCAGCGGGGTGGGAGACCCAGTACTTC. Its translation is CASSPGSAGWETQYF.

This chain links TRBV15 with TRBJ2-1, with TRBD2 matching 14 bases. The CDR3 has 15 amino acids. CDR1 and CDR2 from the germline V gene are LNHNV and YYDKDF (reference sequence). With 5 bases clipped from V and 7 bases from J, the junction kept 4 bases outside the gene matches. The CDR3 sequence: CATSSGTSGSNEQFF. In DNA, the CDR3 is TGTGCCACCAGCTCCGGGACTAGCGGGAGTAATGAGCAGTTCTTC.

This clone was detected a few times. The V call is TRBV10-3, the J call TRBJ1-4; 7 positions match TRBD1. The junction had 5 bases not matched to a gene; V was cut back by 0 bases and J by 16 bases. CDR1 is ENHRY, CDR2 SYGVKD, per germline. The CDR3 has 12 residues. The CDR3 loop reads CAISESGTEGFF. In DNA, the CDR3 is TGTGCCATCAGTGAGTCCGGGACAGAAGGGTTTTTT.

The chain couples TRBV7-3 to TRBJ1-1, with unresolved D. Looked up from germline, CDR1 is SGHTA and CDR2 is FQGTGA. V lost 5 bases to trimming and J lost 7 bases, with 11 bases between them. The length of the CDR3 is 12 residues. CDR3 sequence reads: CASSNKDREAFF. The CDR3 DNA is TGTGCCAGCAGCAATAAGGACCGTGAAGCTTTCTTT.

The chain carries TRBV9 and TRBJ2-3; TRBD2 is a possible D gene (5 bases). Germline loops: CDR1 SGDLS, CDR2 YYNGEE. V lost 2 bases, J lost 11 bases, and 12 bases lay in between. There are 12 residues in the CDR3. The CDR3 DNA follows: TGTGCCAGCAGCGTCCCGGGATATCAGCAGTATTTT. Residues: CASSVPGYQQYF.

This chain connects TRBV7-6 to TRBJ2-7; D may be TRBD2 (5 bases). Trimming stripped 1 base from V and 4 bases from J, with 14 bases between. Germline-derived CDR1 and CDR2 are SGHVS and FNYEAQ. CDR3 length: 15 amino acids. The CDR3 region is CASSLGGGFLYEQYF. In DNA, the CDR3 is TGTGCCAGCAGCTTAGGTGGCGGGTTCCTGTACGAGCAGTACTTC.